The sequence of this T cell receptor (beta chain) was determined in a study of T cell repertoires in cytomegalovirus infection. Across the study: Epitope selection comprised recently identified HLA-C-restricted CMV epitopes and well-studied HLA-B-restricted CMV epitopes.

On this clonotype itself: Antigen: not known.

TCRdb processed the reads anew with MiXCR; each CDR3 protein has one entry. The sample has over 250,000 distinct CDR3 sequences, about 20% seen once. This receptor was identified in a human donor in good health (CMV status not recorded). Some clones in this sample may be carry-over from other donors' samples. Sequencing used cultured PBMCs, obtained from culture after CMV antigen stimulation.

The CDR3, as DNA: TGTGCCAGCAGTTTCCTAGCGGGGGGTAGGGACACCGGGGAGCTGTTTTTT. Translated, it gives CASSFLAGGRDTGELFF. The rearrangement links TRBV6-2 or TRBV6-3 to TRBJ2-2; 11 nucleotides line up with TRBD2. J lost 3 bases, V lost 4 bases, and 7 bases had no gene match. The CDR3 consists of 17 residues. Germline-derived CDR1 and CDR2 are MNHEY and SVGEGT.